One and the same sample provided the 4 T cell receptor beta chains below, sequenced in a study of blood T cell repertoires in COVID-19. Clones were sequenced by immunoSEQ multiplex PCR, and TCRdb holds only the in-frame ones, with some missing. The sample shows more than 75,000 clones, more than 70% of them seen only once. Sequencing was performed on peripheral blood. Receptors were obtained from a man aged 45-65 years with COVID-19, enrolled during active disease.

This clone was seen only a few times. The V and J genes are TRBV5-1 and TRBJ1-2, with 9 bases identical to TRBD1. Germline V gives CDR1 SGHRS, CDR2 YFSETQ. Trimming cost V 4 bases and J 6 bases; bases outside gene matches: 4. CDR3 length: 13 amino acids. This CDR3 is CASSGGQGNGYTF. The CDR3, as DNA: TGCGCCAGCAGCGGGGGACAGGGCAATGGCTACACCTTC.

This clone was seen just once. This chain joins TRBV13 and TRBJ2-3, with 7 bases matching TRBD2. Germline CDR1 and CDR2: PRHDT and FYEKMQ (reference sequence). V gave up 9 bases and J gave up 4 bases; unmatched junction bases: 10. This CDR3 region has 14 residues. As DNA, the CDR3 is TGTGCCAGTGTTCTGGGGGGGTTTGCAGATACGCAGTATTTT. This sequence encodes CASVLGGFADTQYF.

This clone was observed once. The CDR3 spells CASSSGVNQPQHF. CDR3 coding DNA: TGTGCCAGCAGTTCGGGGGTCAATCAGCCCCAGCATTTT. The V gene is TRBV6-5, the J gene TRBJ1-5, with D perhaps TRBD1 (5 bases). In germline, CDR1 is MNHEY, CDR2 SVGAGI. This CDR3 has 13 amino acids. The V end was cut by 4 bases, the J end by 3 bases, with 7 bases between.

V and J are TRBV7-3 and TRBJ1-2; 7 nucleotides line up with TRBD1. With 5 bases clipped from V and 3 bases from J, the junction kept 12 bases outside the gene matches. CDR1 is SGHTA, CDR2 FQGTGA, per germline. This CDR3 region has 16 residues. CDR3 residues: CASSPVERGLYYGYTF. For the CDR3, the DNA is TGTGCCAGCAGCCCGGTTGAGAGGGGGCTTTACTATGGCTACACCTTC.